The present entry profiles one T cell receptor (beta chain) with its context. Its antigen is as yet unknown. The source of the sample is a study of identical twins. Broader study findings: Researchers caution that invariant MAIT and iNKT cells could partly confound zero-insertion analyses. Conclusions were drawn cross-sectionally by statistical analysis, without following the same donors. In cord blood, abundant beta clonotypes had fewer insertions; memory showed no trend.

Each CDR3 protein gets one entry after TCRdb re-called the 5' RACE reads with MiXCR. Of some 570,000 distinct CDR3 sequences in the sample, approximately 20% were seen once. Germline loops: CDR1 MRHNA, CDR2 SNTAGT. The CDR3 extends over 15 amino acids. The V end lost 6 bases, the J end lost 5 bases, and 18 bases lay between the germline ends. Every donor was a healthy Caucasian. These data were also filed under a second study, of yellow fever vaccine responses in identical twins.

This TCR derives from a woman under 30 in good health. The gene calls are TRBV6-4 and TRBJ2-3, with a possible D match to TRBD1 (5 bases). Specimen: CD4+ T cells sorted from blood. CDR3: CASRPDWGAGDTQYF. The DNA for the CDR3 is TGTGCCAGCAGGCCCGATTGGGGCGCTGGAGATACGCAGTATTTT.